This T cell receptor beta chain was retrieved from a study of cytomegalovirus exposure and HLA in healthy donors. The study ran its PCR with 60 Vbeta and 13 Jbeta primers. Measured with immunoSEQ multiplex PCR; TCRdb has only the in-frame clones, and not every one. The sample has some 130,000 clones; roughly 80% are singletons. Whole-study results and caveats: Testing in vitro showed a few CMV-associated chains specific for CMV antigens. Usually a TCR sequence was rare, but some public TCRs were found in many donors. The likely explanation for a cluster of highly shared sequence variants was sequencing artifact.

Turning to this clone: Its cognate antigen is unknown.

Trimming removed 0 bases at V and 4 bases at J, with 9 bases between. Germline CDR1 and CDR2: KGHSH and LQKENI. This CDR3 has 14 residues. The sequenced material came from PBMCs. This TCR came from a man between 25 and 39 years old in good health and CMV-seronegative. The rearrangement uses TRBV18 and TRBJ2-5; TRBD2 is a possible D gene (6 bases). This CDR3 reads CASSPPPGGETQYF. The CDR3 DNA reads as TGTGCCAGCTCACCACCCCCCGGGGGAGAGACCCAGTACTTC.